These 20 T cell receptor beta chains were all obtained from the same sample, sequenced in a study of cytomegalovirus exposure and HLA in healthy donors (dated by TCRdb to about 2017). The library was made by the immunoSEQ multiplex PCR assay. For the multiplex PCR, a mixture combining 60 forward primers for TCR Vbeta segments and 13 reverse primers for TCR Jbeta segments was used. What TCRdb holds here is the immuneACCESS table cut down to in-frame rearrangements. Part of the clones is not present; checked against another copy, under half of the missing clones reflect an unresolved V gene, and the others are unexplained. For this sample the table gives about 130,000 clones, of which roughly three quarters were detected only once. Of the sample, approximately 0.9% falls within the top ten clones. Sequences were obtained from PBMCs. These receptors all come from a woman aged 60 to 75 in good health and CMV-seronegative.

This clone has a single count. This chain connects TRBV7-2 to TRBJ2-7, with TRBD2 matching 10 bases. This CDR3 is built from 16 residues. Trimming at V came to 3 bases and at J to 1 base, leaving 6 bases not matched to a gene. Germline V gene sequence: CDR1 SGHTA, CDR2 FQGNSA. The CDR3 region is CASSLAGLAVSYEQYF. The CDR3 DNA reads TGTGCCAGCAGCTTGGCCGGACTAGCGGTTTCCTACGAGCAGTACTTC.

V and J are TRBV2 and TRBJ1-1; unclear D gene. Trimming removed 3 bases at V and 13 bases at J, with 15 bases between. Germline CDR1 is SNHLY and CDR2 is FYNNEI. The CDR3 runs 12 residues. CDR3 nucleotide sequence: TGTGCCAGCAGTGATTTTGGCAGACCGGGTTTCTTT. Amino acids: CASSDFGRPGFF.

The rearrangement joins TRBV6-1 to TRBJ2-3; 8 bases match TRBD1. Germline V CDR1 and CDR2: MNHNS, SASEGT. After removal of 5 bases from V and 5 bases from J, the junction contained 9 bases not matched to a gene. The CDR3 consists of 15 residues. The DNA of the CDR3 is TGTGCCAGCAGTAGACAGGGGAGTCTAGAAGATACGCAGTATTTT. It yields the protein CASSRQGSLEDTQYF.

The rearrangement joins TRBV16 to TRBJ2-7; TRBD2 might be the D (5 bases). The CDR3 sequence is 16 residues long. Per germline, CDR1 KGHSY and CDR2 FQNENV. V shed 4 bases and J shed 4 bases, with 20 bases lying between them. CDR3 loop: CASSPPEGWPPYEQYF. For the CDR3, the DNA is TGTGCCAGCAGCCCGCCCGAGGGCTGGCCCCCTTACGAGCAGTACTTC.

V gene TRBV25-1 combines with J gene TRBJ2-2; tentatively, D is TRBD2 (5 bases). CDR3 size: 14 residues. Germline CDR1 reads MGHDK; CDR2 reads SYGVNS. V lost 6 bases and J 3 bases, leaving 11 bases between the germline ends. The CDR3 nucleotides read TGTGCCAGCAGCTTGACGGGATACACCGGGGAGCTGTTTTTT. This translates into CASSLTGYTGELFF.

The CDR3 region is CASSLFGQFTYEQYF. In DNA, the CDR3 is TGTGCCAGCAGCTTATTCGGACAATTTACCTACGAGCAGTACTTC. The V call is TRBV7-6, the J call TRBJ2-7; a weak D match, TRBD1 (5 bases). The CDR3 is 15 residues long. Germline lookup yields CDR1 SGHVS and CDR2 FNYEAQ. The ends were cut back, 2 bases at V and 2 bases at J, with 13 bases in the middle.

The rearrangement uses TRBV12-5 and TRBJ1-5; 8 bases agree with TRBD1. The V gene end was trimmed by 9 bases and the J gene end by 2 bases; junction bases not matched to a gene: 9. Looked up from germline, CDR1 is LGHNT and CDR2 is FRNRAP. The CDR3 runs 15 residues. The CDR3 sequence: CARREDRARNQPQHF. The CDR3, as DNA: TGTGCTAGGAGAGAGGACAGGGCCCGCAATCAGCCCCAGCATTTT.

V usage is TRBV18 and J usage is TRBJ1-6; 8 nucleotides align to TRBD1. Unmatched junction bases numbered 2, after V lost 3 bases and J lost 10 bases. From germline, CDR1 is KGHSH and CDR2 LQKENI. The CDR3 totals 13 residues. The CDR3 region has the DNA TGTGCCAGCTCACCGACAGGGGAATCACCCCTCCACTTT. Encoded protein: CASSPTGESPLHF. Full variable domain (remainder filled in from reference TRBV18 and TRBJ1-6): NAGVMQNPRHLVRRRGQEARLRCSPMKGHSHVYWYRQLPEEGLKFMVYLQKENIIDESGMPKERFSAEFPKEGPSILRIQQVVRGDSAAYFCASSPTGESPLHFGNGTRLTVT.

The V and J genes are TRBV5-8 and TRBJ2-7; the D is unclear. This CDR3 region has 14 residues. The V gene lost 0 bases and the J gene lost 8 bases, with 15 bases spanning the gap. Germline CDR1 is SGHTS and CDR2 is YDEGEE. Here the CDR3 reads CASSLERKGFQQYF. CDR3 nucleotides: TGTGCCAGCAGCTTGGAGAGGAAAGGTTTTCAGCAGTACTTC.

The chain employs TRBV5-4 and TRBJ2-1, with a tentative D call TRBD1 (5 bases). Trimming removed 4 bases from V and 3 bases from J, with 14 bases in between. The CDR3 extends over 15 amino acids. Germline V gene lookup returns CDR1 SGHNT and CDR2 YYREEE (reference sequence). In nucleotides, the CDR3 is TGTGCCAGCAGCCTCCTAAGGGGTAGCTACAATGAGCAGTTCTTC. The encoded protein is CASSLLRGSYNEQFF.

The genes are TRBV5-3 and TRBJ2-5; D remains unclear. TRBV5-3 is an ORF, and what it does is uncertain. V was shortened by 1 base and J by 0 bases, with 7 bases between the two germline ends. CDR3 length equals 14 residues. As DNA, the CDR3 is TGTGCCAGAAGCTTGTTGGCTGACCAAGAGACCCAGTACTTC. Its translation: CARSLLADQETQYF.

This clone has a single count. J is TRBJ2-5 and V is TRBV5-6; possible D gene TRBD1, 7 bases. CDR1 SGHDT and CDR2 YYEEEE come from the germline V gene. This CDR3 has 15 residues. The V gene lost 1 base and the J gene lost 5 bases, with 15 bases spanning the gap. The CDR3 is CASSLRRLGGETQYF. DNA for the CDR3: TGTGCCAGCAGCTTGAGGAGACTAGGGGGCGAGACCCAGTACTTC. Using reference TRBV5-6 and TRBJ2-5 for the parts outside the CDR3, the full variable domain is DAGVTQSPTHLIKTRGQQVTLRCSPKSGHDTVSWYQQALGQGPQFIFQYYEEEERQRGNFPDRFSGHQFPNYSSELNVNALLLGDSALYLCASSLRRLGGETQYFGPGTRLLVL.

The V call is TRBV28, the J call TRBJ2-5; no clear D. The CDR3 extends over 15 amino acids. Germline CDR1 reads MDHEN; CDR2 reads SYDVKM. The ends were cut back, 2 bases at V and 5 bases at J, with 15 bases in the middle. CDR3 region: CASSLVPLRRETQYF. The DNA of the CDR3 is TGTGCCAGCAGTTTAGTCCCCCTCAGGCGCGAGACCCAGTACTTC.

V and J are TRBV19 and TRBJ1-4; TRBD1 might be the D (5 bases). V shed 3 bases and J shed 8 bases, with 13 bases lying between them. Per germline, CDR1 LNHDA and CDR2 SQIVND (reference sequence). The CDR3 is made up of 14 amino acids. CDR3 in DNA: TGTGCCAGTAGTATTGGGGCCGGTCTGGAAAAACTGTTTTTT. Protein sequence: CASSIGAGLEKLFF.

The chain carries TRBV10-1 and TRBJ2-7; D remains unclear. The DNA end lines up better with TRBJ2-5; the J call may be wrong. CDR3 length: 11 amino acids. Germline V gives CDR1 WNHNN, CDR2 SYGVQD (reference sequence). This chain's CDR3 is CASSEAETQYF. The CDR3 DNA is TGCGCCAGCAGTGAGGCGGAGACCCAGTACTTC.

V usage is TRBV4-2 and J usage is TRBJ2-1; D remains ambiguous. This CDR3 is 14 amino acids long. Trimming removed 2 bases at V and 9 bases at J, with 14 bases between. From germline, CDR1 is LGHNA and CDR2 YNFKEQ. The CDR3 loop reads CASSQMVGQGEQFF. The DNA of the CDR3 is TGTGCCAGCAGCCAAATGGTGGGCCAAGGTGAGCAGTTCTTC.

The rearrangement uses TRBV27 and TRBJ2-2; tentative D call: TRBD1 (6 bases). CDR1 is MNHEY, CDR2 SMNVEV, per germline (reference sequence). The CDR3 has 15 residues. Trimming shortened V by 4 bases and J by 4 bases, and 13 bases separated the two germline ends. This chain's CDR3 is CASSYVGHLTGELFF. The CDR3 DNA sequence: TGTGCCAGCAGTTATGTGGGACATCTCACCGGGGAGCTGTTTTTT.

This clone was detected once. The V and J genes are TRBV7-9 and TRBJ2-1, with TRBD2 matching 9 bases. J lost 8 bases, V lost 3 bases, and 8 bases had no gene match. The V gene's germline CDR1 is SEHNR and CDR2 FQNEAQ (reference sequence). This CDR3 has 15 amino acids. The CDR3 DNA sequence: TGTGCCAGCAGCTTGCGACTAGCGGACGAACATGAGCAGTTCTTC. Amino acids: CASSLRLADEHEQFF.

The chain employs TRBV15 and TRBJ2-2; TRBD2 might be the D (5 bases). Germline assignment: CDR1 LNHNV and CDR2 YYDKDF (reference sequence). The CDR3 loop spans 13 amino acids. The germline V and J ends were trimmed by 7 bases and 8 bases, with 14 bases remaining between them. The CDR3 nucleotides are TGTGCCACCACCGAGGAGCGGTGGGGGGAGCTGTTTTTT. Residues: CATTEERWGELFF.

The table lists this clone with a few counts. The V call is TRBV4-1, the J call TRBJ1-1, with D hard to call. Trimming pared 0 bases from V and 3 bases from J, leaving 11 bases between. CDR1 is MGHRA, CDR2 YSYEKL, per germline. The CDR3 spans 15 residues. For the CDR3, the DNA is TGCGCCAGCAGCCAAGACCGGGGTAGGTACACTGAAGCTTTCTTT. It yields the protein CASSQDRGRYTEAFF.